This T cell receptor beta chain was identified during a study of cytomegalovirus exposure and HLA in healthy donors. Both 60 Vbeta primers and 13 Jbeta primers went into the PCR. The data were produced by immunoSEQ multiplex PCR, yet TCRdb's version contains in-frame clones alone and is incomplete. Here the sample spans over 140,000 clones, roughly four fifths being singletons. The sequenced material came from PBMCs. This TCR was recovered from a man aged 25-40 years in good health and CMV-seropositive.

The CDR3 here is CASSQVAGGGTDTQYF. The CDR3 DNA follows: TGCGCCAGCAGCCAAGTGGCGGGGGGAGGGACAGATACGCAGTATTTT. V and J are TRBV4-1 and TRBJ2-3; 8 bases match TRBD2. Trimming at V came to 1 base and at J to 3 bases, leaving 6 bases not matched to a gene. Germline V CDR1 and CDR2: MGHRA, YSYEKL. This CDR3 contains 16 residues.